This T cell receptor beta chain was found in a study of T cells in Graves' hyperthyroidism and ophthalmopathy. Across the study: Pretreatment peripheral blood was obtained at initial diagnosis. General observations from the study: Using 13 V-J features, a model discriminated ophthalmopathy from stable hyperthyroidism. Most thyroid-expanded clonotypes above 0.001 were also found in blood.

This clonotype was seen repeatedly, ten times or more. Antigen specificity is unknown. Researchers amplified the TCR beta CDR3 regions from RNA transcripts. HTBI primers were used for first-round RT-PCR of the TCR CDR3. TCRdb used MiXCR to reprocess the multiplex PCR reads, holding one entry per CDR3 protein. This sample has approximately 620,000 distinct CDR3 sequences, with about 15% found just once. Uncontrolled infection, other autoimmune disease, pregnancy and lactation each barred patients from inclusion. Germline CDR1 is SNHLY and CDR2 is FYNNEI. The CDR3 is made up of 13 amino acids. Trimming left V 8 bases short and J 4 bases short, with 12 bases between.

The sequence was collected from a woman aged 25-40 years with Graves' hyperthyroidism that later progressed to Graves' ophthalmopathy. The rearrangement links TRBV2 to TRBJ1-5; maybe TRBD1 (5 bases). The sequenced sample consisted of blood. The CDR3 reads CASLGRQNQPQHF. The CDR3 coding sequence is TGTGCCAGCCTCGGGAGACAGAATCAGCCCCAGCATTTT.